Listed below are T cell receptor beta chains from one sample, sequenced in a study of T cells in Graves' hyperthyroidism and ophthalmopathy. A single record per CDR3 protein comes from TCRdb applying MiXCR to the multiplex PCR reads. Counted here are about 400,000 distinct CDR3 sequences, 15% occurring once; the ten biggest clones make up over 25%. Sequencing was done on a sample of blood. Source of these receptors: a woman in her twenties or thirties with Graves' hyperthyroidism. Both conserved end residues are part of each CDR3.

v_gene,CDR3aa
TRBV20-1,CSARDPTESPYEQYF
TRBV6-5,CASSLTGRMNTEAFF
TRBV19,CATDPGGGGELFF
TRBV20-1,CSARQGGNQPQHF
TRBV18,CASSLDLGYEQYF
TRBV6-2/TRBV6-3,CASSPTGTNTGELFF
TRBV19,CASTSGLARSYNEQFF
TRBV20-1,CSARDPFSGANVLTF
TRBV9,CASSVGGTKISGNTIYF
TRBV2,CASRDQGADTEAFF
TRBV20-1,CSGTVGTEAFF
TRBV6-1,CASSLAEATGELFF
TRBV10-3,CASYAGTVNNEQFF
TRBV3-1,CASKREATYNEQSF
TRBV18,CASSPGGTAKLFSYNEQFF
TRBV20-1,CSAVADTYGYTF
TRBV6-4,CASIRDSLEQYF
TRBV9,CASSPNRDSSYEQYF
TRBV7-2,CASSLVAGGDYEQYF
TRBV20-1,CSGGLSSYNEQFF
TRBV20-1,CSATGRTGRTEAFF
TRBV15,CATSRKTGITEAFF
TRBV24-1,CATRDPRDRADTQYF
TRBV6-1,CASRDVGGRNTGELFF
TRBV28,CASSLSGGISQETQYF
TRBV4-1,CASSPTSGRADTQYF
TRBV7-8,CASSLGNNEQFF
TRBV13,CASLQRDNTGELFF
TRBV2,CASSERGSGFF
TRBV18,CASFRLGRRTGEDRTPGETQYF
TRBV29-1,CSAVSGSSYEQYF
TRBV10-3,CAIRTLAGGMASTDTQYF
TRBV6-1,CASSEGAGGHDEQYF
TRBV7-2,CASGKAGGPDTQYF
TRBV24-1,CATSDFSNRDEFISNQPQHF
TRBV28,CASVDSQGALDEQYF
TRBV5-6,CASSFLRPLRGDYGYTF
TRBV29-1,CSVQGTDSNQPQHF
TRBV28,CASSNRPGFGTQETQYF
TRBV7-2,CASSSGGATGEKLFF
TRBV2,CASSEQADGPQHF
TRBV6-6,CASSYLAGGVGELFF